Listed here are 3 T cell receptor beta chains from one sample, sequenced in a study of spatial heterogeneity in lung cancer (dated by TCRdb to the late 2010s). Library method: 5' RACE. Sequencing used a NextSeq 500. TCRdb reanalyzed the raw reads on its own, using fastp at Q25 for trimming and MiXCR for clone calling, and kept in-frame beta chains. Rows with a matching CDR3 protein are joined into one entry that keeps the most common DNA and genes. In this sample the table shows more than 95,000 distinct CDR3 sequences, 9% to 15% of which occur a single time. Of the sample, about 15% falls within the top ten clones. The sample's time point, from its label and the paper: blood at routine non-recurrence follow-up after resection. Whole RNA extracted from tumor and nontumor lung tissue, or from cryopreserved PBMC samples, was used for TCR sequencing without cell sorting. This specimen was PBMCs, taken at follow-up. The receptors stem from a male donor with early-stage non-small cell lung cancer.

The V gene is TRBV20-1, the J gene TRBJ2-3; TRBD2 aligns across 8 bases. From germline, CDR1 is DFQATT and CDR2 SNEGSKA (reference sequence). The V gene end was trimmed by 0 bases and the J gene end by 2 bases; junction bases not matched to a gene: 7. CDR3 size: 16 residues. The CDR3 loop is CSARDPSGGHTDTQYF. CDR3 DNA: TGCAGTGCTAGAGATCCGAGCGGGGGCCACACAGATACGCAGTATTTT.

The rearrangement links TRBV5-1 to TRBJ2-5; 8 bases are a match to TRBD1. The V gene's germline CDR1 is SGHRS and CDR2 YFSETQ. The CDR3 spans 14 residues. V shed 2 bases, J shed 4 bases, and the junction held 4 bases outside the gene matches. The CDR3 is CASSFPGGAETQYF. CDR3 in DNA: TGCGCCAGCAGCTTCCCAGGGGGCGCAGAGACCCAGTACTTC.

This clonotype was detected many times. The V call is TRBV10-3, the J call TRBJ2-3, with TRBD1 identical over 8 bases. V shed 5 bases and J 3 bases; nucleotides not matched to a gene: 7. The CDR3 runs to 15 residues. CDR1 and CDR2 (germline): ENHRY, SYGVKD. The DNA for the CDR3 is TGTGCCATCAGTCCAGGGGGCTCGACGACAGATACGCAGTATTTT. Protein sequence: CAISPGGSTTDTQYF.